The 14 T cell receptor beta chains below all came from one sample that was sequenced in a study of shared clonotypes between healthy human individuals. The data were produced by immunoSEQ multiplex PCR, yet TCRdb's version contains in-frame clones alone and is incomplete. The data hold around 500,000 clones, with roughly 80% observed a single time. The material sequenced was PBMCs. The receptors stem from a woman aged 40 to 55 in good health. Some clones in this sample may be carry-over from other donors' samples.

As regards this clone: A read error likely explains this, since a far larger clone differs by one base. This chain links TRBV7-7 with TRBJ2-7, with 8 bases identical to TRBD1. The CDR3 sequence is 14 residues long. Looked up from germline, CDR1 is SSHAT and CDR2 is FNYEAQ (reference sequence). CDR3 nucleotides: TGTGCTAGCAGCTCGGGACAGGTGTCCTACGAGCAGTACTTC. Its protein is CASSSGQVSYEQYF.

This clone was detected ten times or more. The same CDR3 is also encoded by other DNA sequences in this sample. J is TRBJ1-4 and V is TRBV11-2, with TRBD1 matching 12 bases. This CDR3 spans 15 amino acids. Germline V lookup: CDR1 SGHAT, CDR2 FQNNGV. V dropped 5 bases and J dropped 7; count of bases not matched to a gene: 5. The CDR3 coding sequence is TGTGCCAGCAGCGCCGGGACAGGGGGCGGTGAAAAACTGTTTTTT. Translation gives CASSAGTGGGEKLFF.

J is TRBJ1-1 and V is TRBV6-5, with a possible D match to TRBD1 (5 bases). The CDR3 is 15 amino acids. CDR1 is MNHEY and CDR2 is SVGAGI in the germline V gene. The V end was cut by 10 bases, the J end by 1 base, with 19 bases between. Here the CDR3 DNA reads TGTGCCACCCTCCGTCCAGGGCTGAGGAACACTGAAGCTTTCTTT. The encoded protein is CATLRPGLRNTEAFF.

The chain employs TRBV2 and TRBJ2-2; weak D call: TRBD2 (5 bases). The germline gives CDR1 SNHLY, CDR2 FYNNEI. V lost 6 bases, J lost 0 bases, and 14 bases lay in between. The CDR3 has 16 residues. The CDR3 DNA reads as TGTGCCAGCAGGTTCCGGAACGGGGCGAACACCGGGGAGCTGTTTTTT. It codes for CASRFRNGANTGELFF.

V and J are TRBV2 and TRBJ1-4; D gene ambiguous. The germline V and J ends were trimmed by 7 bases and 5 bases, with 11 bases remaining between them. Germline assignment: CDR1 SNHLY and CDR2 FYNNEI. The CDR3 is 13 residues long. The CDR3 nucleotides read TGTGCCAGCAAATCCGGGATCAATGAAAAACTGTTTTTT. It encodes CASKSGINEKLFF.

This clone was detected only a few times. V is TRBV27 and J is TRBJ2-2, with D unclear. V dropped 8 bases and J dropped 4 bases, with 14 bases sitting between them. The CDR3 loop spans 14 amino acids. Germline CDR1 MNHEY, CDR2 SMNVEV (reference sequence). The CDR3 coding sequence is TGTGCCAGCCATAGGGTTGATGGCACCGGGGAGCTGTTTTTT. Amino acid sequence: CASHRVDGTGELFF.

CDR3 region: CASSVGGVTNQPQHF. CDR3 bases: TGTGCCAGCAGCGTAGGGGGGGTTACTAATCAGCCCCAGCATTTT. V usage is TRBV9 and J usage is TRBJ1-5, with D perhaps TRBD1 (5 bases). This CDR3 has 15 residues. V lost 0 bases and J lost 4, with 11 bases in between. In germline, CDR1 is SGDLS, CDR2 YYNGEE.

Comment on this clone: A far larger clone is one base from this, pointing to a likely read error. The sample carries other DNA sequences with the same CDR3. V usage is TRBV5-6 and J usage is TRBJ2-6; maybe TRBD1 (5 bases). This CDR3 comprises 15 residues. Germline V gene sequence: CDR1 SGHDT, CDR2 YYEEEE. CDR3 region: CASSLGRSGANVLTF. The CDR3 DNA reads as TGTGCCAGCAGCTTGGGCAGATCTGGGGCCAACGTCCTGACCTTC.

This chain connects TRBV11-2 to TRBJ2-5; tentatively, D is TRBD1 (5 bases). V lost 1 base to trimming and J lost 5 bases, with 17 bases between them. CDR1 and CDR2 (germline): SGHAT, FQNNGV. The CDR3 is 16 amino acids. CDR3 coding DNA: TGTGCCAGCAGCTTAGCTTCCAGGGTAATAGGGGAGACCCAGTACTTC. Protein sequence: CASSLASRVIGETQYF. The whole variable domain, remainder taken from reference TRBV11-2 and TRBJ2-5, is EAGVAQSPRYKIIEKRQSVAFWCNPISGHATLYWYQQILGQGPKLLIQFQNNGVVDDSQLPKDRFSAERLKGVDSTLKIQPAKLEDSAVYLCASSLASRVIGETQYFGPGTRLLVL.

The rearrangement joins TRBV19 to TRBJ1-4; 8 nucleotides match TRBD1. The V gene's germline CDR1 is LNHDA and CDR2 SQIVND (reference sequence). CDR3 length: 15 amino acids. J lost 5 bases, V lost 5 bases, and 7 bases had no gene match. As DNA, the CDR3 is TGTGCCAGTAGTCCCCGGGACAGGCTAAATGAAAAACTGTTTTTT. Translation gives CASSPRDRLNEKLFF.

V usage is TRBV29-1 and J usage is TRBJ2-3; the D is unclear. CDR1 and CDR2 (germline): SQVTM, ANQGSEA. CDR3 size: 11 residues. The ends were cut back, 5 bases at V and 1 base at J, with 4 bases in the middle. For the CDR3, the DNA is TGCAGCGTTCGAGGCACAGATACGCAGTATTTT. Its translation: CSVRGTDTQYF.

The CDR3 DNA sequence: TGTGCCAGCAGCTTAGGATCTAGCGGGATGCTCTACGAGCAGTACTTC. Protein product: CASSLGSSGMLYEQYF. V and J are TRBV11-2 and TRBJ2-7; 9 positions agree with TRBD2. Germline CDR1 reads SGHAT; CDR2 reads FQNNGV. The CDR3 is 16 residues long. Trimming removed 1 base from V and 3 bases from J; junction bases left unmatched: 7.

This clone occurred many times. The chain employs TRBV21-1 and TRBJ2-1; the table calls TRBD1, which could not be checked here. TRBV21-1 is termed a pseudogene. The CDR3 spans 16 residues. The CDR3 DNA reads as TGTGCCAGCAGCAATTGGGGTCGGGACAGGAACAATGAGCAGTTCTTC. Translation gives CASSNWGRDRNNEQFF.

This sequence joins TRBV15 and TRBJ1-2; no firm D call. The CDR3 is 15 residues long. V was cut by 0 bases and J by 0 bases, with 8 bases left in between. The V gene's germline CDR1 is LNHNV and CDR2 YYDKDF (reference sequence). This CDR3 reads CATSRDSITNYGYTF. The CDR3 DNA reads as TGTGCCACCAGCAGAGATTCCATAACTAACTATGGCTACACCTTC.